Sequencing of this TCR beta chain was carried out in a study of CD8+ T cells in alopecia areata. Study results and limitations: With patients, TCR sharing proved less clear than in mice, a difference possibly related to HLA. Especially in alopecia totalis/universalis, lesional scalp showed greater clonality than normal scalp did.

Comment on this clone: What it binds is not known.

RNA was isolated and reverse transcribed to cDNA, the sequencing template. Profiled with immunoSEQ multiplex PCR; TCRdb holds only in-frame clones, not every one. This table has over 14,000 clones, roughly three fifths appearing once. The CD4+ cells of about five biomarker-study patients went through sorting. This sorting yielded CD25+CD127- cells. From alopecia areata patients, lesional scalp punch biopsies and peripheral blood were collected. The researchers isolated CD4+ and CD8+ T cells from PBMCs by sorting. The sequenced sample consisted of CD4+ Tregs sorted from blood. The source of this sequence is a human donor with alopecia areata.

The DNA for the CDR3 is TGTGCCAGCAGCCAAAGACAGAACACTGAAGCTTTCTTT. Protein sequence: CASSQRQNTEAFF. The chain has TRBV14 and TRBJ1-1, with D unclear. The V and J ends lost 2 bases and 1 base respectively, with 5 bases between them. The length of the CDR3 is 13 residues. Germline CDR1 SGHDN, CDR2 FVKESK.